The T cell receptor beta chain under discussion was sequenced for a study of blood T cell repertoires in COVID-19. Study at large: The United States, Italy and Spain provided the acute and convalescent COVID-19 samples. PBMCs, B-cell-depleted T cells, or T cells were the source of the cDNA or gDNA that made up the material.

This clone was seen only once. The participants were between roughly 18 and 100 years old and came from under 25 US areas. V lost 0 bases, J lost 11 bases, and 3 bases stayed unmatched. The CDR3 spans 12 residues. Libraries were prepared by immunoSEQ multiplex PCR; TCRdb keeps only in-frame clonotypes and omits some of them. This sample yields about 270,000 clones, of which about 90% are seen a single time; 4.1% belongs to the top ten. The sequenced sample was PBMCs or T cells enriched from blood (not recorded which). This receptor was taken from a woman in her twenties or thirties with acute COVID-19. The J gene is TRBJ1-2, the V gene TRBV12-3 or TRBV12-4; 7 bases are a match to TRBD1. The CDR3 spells CASSLAGQPYTF. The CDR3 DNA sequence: TGTGCCAGCAGTTTAGCGGGACAGCCTTACACCTTC.